Presented here are 19 T cell receptor beta chains from one specimen sequenced in a study of blood T cell repertoires in COVID-19 (dated by TCRdb to between 2020 and 2021). Preparation of the library involved the immunoSEQ multiplex PCR assay. TCRdb provides this immuneACCESS table in a form limited to in-frame rearrangements. Some clones are lacking; in checked studies, under half of them reflect an unresolved V gene, and why the rest are absent is not known. Recorded for this sample are 150,000 to 200,000 clones; 75% to 85% of them occurred a single time. The ten largest clones represent about 7% of the sample. The sample was peripheral blood. The receptors derive from a man aged 55-75 years with acute or convalescent COVID-19.

This sequence joins TRBV14 and TRBJ2-1, with D possibly TRBD1 on 5 matching bases. The CDR3 length is 14 residues. Germline CDR1 and CDR2: SGHDN and FVKESK. Trimming took off 4 bases at V and 8 bases at J, with 15 bases between the two ends. The CDR3 coding sequence is TGTGCCAGCAGCCTTCGGACACCACGGGATGAGCAGTTCTTC. It is translated as CASSLRTPRDEQFF.

This chain links TRBV19 with TRBJ1-4; 8 positions match TRBD1. Trimming took 2 bases from V and 7 from J; bases not matched to a gene: 6. The CDR3 is 15 amino acids. The germline V gene has CDR1 LNHDA and CDR2 SQIVND (reference sequence). The CDR3 sequence: CASSISGGSGEKLFF. In DNA form, the CDR3 reads TGTGCCAGTAGTATATCAGGGGGCTCAGGTGAAAAACTGTTTTTT.

V gene TRBV9 combines with J gene TRBJ1-5; a weak D match, TRBD1 (5 bases). Trimming stripped 4 bases from V and 7 bases from J, with 9 bases between. The CDR3 covers 12 residues. Germline V gene data show CDR1 as SGDLS and CDR2 as YYNGEE. Written as DNA, the CDR3 is TGTGCCAGCAGCACCGGGGGACAGCCCCAGCATTTT. This codes for CASSTGGQPQHF.

The chain joins TRBV24-1 to TRBJ2-6; D remains unclear. The length of the CDR3 is 17 residues. CDR1 and CDR2 (germline): KGHDR, SFDVKD. V was cut by 2 bases and J by 4 bases, with 14 bases left in between. The chain's CDR3 is CATSDYGEPAGANVLTF. Written as DNA, the CDR3 is TGTGCCACCAGTGATTACGGAGAGCCGGCCGGGGCCAACGTCCTGACTTTC.

The chain couples TRBV27 to TRBJ2-1; 11 nucleotides agree with TRBD1. The germline CDR1 and CDR2 sequences are MNHEY and SMNVEV (reference sequence). CDR3 length equals 16 residues. Trimming at V came to 2 bases and at J to 7 bases, leaving 7 bases not matched to a gene. This CDR3 reads CASSLGGQGGWNEQFF. The CDR3 DNA sequence: TGTGCCAGCAGTTTAGGGGGACAGGGGGGTTGGAATGAGCAGTTCTTC.

The chain has TRBV3-1 (or the pseudogene TRBV3-2) and TRBJ1-6; possibly TRBD1 for D (6 bases). The CDR3 consists of 13 residues. CDR1 is LGHDT, CDR2 YNNKEL, per germline (reference sequence). V was shortened by 1 base and J by 15 bases, with 13 bases between the two germline ends. The DNA of the CDR3 is TGTGCCAGCAGCCAAGGGACAGCCCTTCTCCTCCACTTT. It translates to CASSQGTALLLHF.

As regards this clone: Other nucleotide sequences in the sample specify the same CDR3. V is TRBV2 and J is TRBJ2-7; TRBD1 might be the D (5 bases). The CDR3 length is 12 residues. Germline values: CDR1 SNHLY, CDR2 FYNNEI. The V end lost 4 bases, the J end lost 4 bases, and 8 bases lay between the germline ends. The CDR3 is CASSGQGYEQYF. DNA of the CDR3: TGTGCCAGCAGTGGGCAGGGTTACGAGCAGTACTTC. The full variable domain, its missing parts supplied by reference TRBV2 and TRBJ2-7, is EPEVTQTPSHQVTQMGQEVILRCVPISNHLYFYWYRQILGQKVEFLVSFYNNEISEKSEIFDDQFSVERPDGSNFTLKIRSTKLEDSAMYFCASSGQGYEQYFGPGTRLTVT.

The rearrangement joins TRBV12-3 or TRBV12-4 to TRBJ1-6; D gene ambiguous. There are 13 residues in the CDR3. V gave up 1 base and J gave up 7 bases, with 5 bases separating them. CDR3 DNA: TGTGCCAGCAGTTTAGGGCAAAATTCACCCCTCCACTTT. This sequence encodes CASSLGQNSPLHF.

The count of this clone is one. The chain uses TRBV20-1 and TRBJ2-1; 7 bases fit TRBD2. With V trimmed by 3 bases and J by 9 bases, 14 bases remained unmatched. Germline lookup yields CDR1 DFQATT and CDR2 SNEGSKA (reference sequence). CDR3 length equals 15 residues. This chain's CDR3 is CSASYETSLKSEQFF. The CDR3 nucleotides read TGCAGTGCTAGTTATGAGACTAGCTTGAAGAGTGAGCAGTTCTTC.

V gene TRBV6-4 combines with J gene TRBJ1-2; 9 bases line up with TRBD1. The CDR3 consists of 14 residues. V dropped 3 bases and J dropped 7; count of bases not matched to a gene: 6. Germline loops: CDR1 MRHNA, CDR2 SNTAGT. CDR3 bases: TGTGCCAGCAGTGAGGGACAGGGAAGGGGTGGCTACACCTTC. It specifies CASSEGQGRGGYTF.

This clone was seen only once. The gene calls are TRBV4-2 and TRBJ2-3; the match to TRBD2 covers 9 bases. There are 21 residues in the CDR3. After removal of 2 bases from V and 0 bases from J, the junction contained 18 bases not matched to a gene. CDR1 and CDR2 from the germline V gene are LGHNA and YNFKEQ. The CDR3 DNA is TGTGCCAGCAGCCAAAAGAGCCACGTAAACCTAGCGGGGAGGAGCACAGATACGCAGTATTTT. The encoded protein is CASSQKSHVNLAGRSTDTQYF.

The table lists this clone with a few counts. V gene TRBV19 combines with J gene TRBJ1-2, with a weak D call TRBD1 (6 bases). The germline V gene has CDR1 LNHDA and CDR2 SQIVND (reference sequence). V shed 4 bases and J shed 4 bases, with 13 bases lying between them. This CDR3 region has 14 residues. The CDR3 region is CASSTNPGAYGYTF. CDR3 DNA: TGTGCCAGTAGTACTAACCCAGGGGCCTATGGCTACACCTTC.

The chain has TRBV15 and TRBJ2-3, with 7 bases lining up with TRBD2. CDR3 length: 18 amino acids. J was trimmed by 1 base and V by 0 bases; bases with no gene match: 10. CDR1 is LNHNV and CDR2 is YYDKDF in the germline V gene (reference sequence). The DNA for the CDR3 is TGTGCCACCAGCAGAGAGCCTCCGGGGGGAATAGGCACAGATACGCAGTATTTT. This gives the protein CATSREPPGGIGTDTQYF.

The J gene is TRBJ1-5, the V gene TRBV15; possibly TRBD1 for D (5 bases). In germline, CDR1 is LNHNV, CDR2 YYDKDF (reference sequence). Trimming removed 5 bases at V and 7 bases at J, with 18 bases between. The CDR3 covers 15 residues. CDR3 DNA: TGTGCCACCAGCGTAAAAATGGGGGGTGGCCAGCCCCAGCATTTT. This sequence encodes CATSVKMGGGQPQHF.

The genes are TRBV19 and TRBJ1-5; tentatively, D is TRBD1 (5 bases). The CDR3 runs 14 residues. CDR1 and CDR2 from the germline V gene are LNHDA and SQIVND (reference sequence). V lost 7 bases and J lost 3, with 13 bases in between. CDR3 region: CASNWQGNNQPQHF. Here the CDR3 DNA reads TGTGCCAGTAATTGGCAGGGTAACAATCAGCCCCAGCATTTT.

The V call is TRBV18, the J call TRBJ1-1; D is unresolved. Trimming left V 5 bases short and J 2 bases short, with 9 bases between. The CDR3 extends over 13 amino acids. In germline, CDR1 is KGHSH, CDR2 LQKENI. This chain's CDR3 is CASSAGFNTEAFF. CDR3 nucleotides: TGTGCCAGCTCAGCGGGATTCAACACTGAAGCTTTCTTT.

The chain links TRBV6-5 to TRBJ1-2, with no clear D. Trimming cost V 5 bases and J 3 bases, with 13 bases left between them. Germline V CDR1 and CDR2: MNHEY, SVGAGI. The CDR3 spans 14 residues. In DNA, the CDR3 is TGTGCCAGCAGTCTGCAGGAGGAGTACTATGGCTACACCTTC. This sequence encodes CASSLQEEYYGYTF.

The chain employs TRBV19 and TRBJ2-1, with 9 bases identical to TRBD2. After removal of 3 bases from V and 4 bases from J, the junction contained 4 bases not matched to a gene. Germline-derived CDR1 and CDR2 are LNHDA and SQIVND (reference sequence). CDR3 size: 15 residues. In nucleotides, the CDR3 is TGTGCCAGTAGTATCCCGCTAGCGGGATACAATGAGCAGTTCTTC. Translating it yields CASSIPLAGYNEQFF.

V gene TRBV24-1 combines with J gene TRBJ2-6; D is undetermined. V lost 0 bases and J 0 bases, leaving 11 bases between the germline ends. CDR1 and CDR2 from the germline V gene are KGHDR and SFDVKD. CDR3 length: 18 amino acids. This CDR3 reads CATSDLDKSLSGANVLTF. The CDR3, as DNA: TGTGCCACCAGTGATTTGGACAAGTCCCTCTCTGGGGCCAACGTCCTGACTTTC.